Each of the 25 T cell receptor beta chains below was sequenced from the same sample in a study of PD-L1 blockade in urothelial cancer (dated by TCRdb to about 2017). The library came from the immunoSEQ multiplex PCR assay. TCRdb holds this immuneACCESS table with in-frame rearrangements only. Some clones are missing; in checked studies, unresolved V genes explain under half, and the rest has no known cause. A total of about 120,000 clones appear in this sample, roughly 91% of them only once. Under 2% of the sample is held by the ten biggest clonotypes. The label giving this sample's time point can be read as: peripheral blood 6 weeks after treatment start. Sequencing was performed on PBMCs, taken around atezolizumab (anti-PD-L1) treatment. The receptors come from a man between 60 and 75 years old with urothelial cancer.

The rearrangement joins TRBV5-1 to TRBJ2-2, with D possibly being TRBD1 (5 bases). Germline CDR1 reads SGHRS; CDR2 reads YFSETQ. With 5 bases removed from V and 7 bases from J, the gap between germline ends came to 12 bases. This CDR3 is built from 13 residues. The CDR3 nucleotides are TGCGCCAGCAGACAACAGGCTGACGGGGAGCTGTTTTTT. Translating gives CASRQQADGELFF. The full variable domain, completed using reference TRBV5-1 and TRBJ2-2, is KAGVTQTPRYLIKTRGQQVTLSCSPISGHRSVSWYQQTPGQGLQFLFEYFSETQRNKGNFPGRFSGRQFSNSRSEMNVSTLELGDSALYLCASRQQADGELFFGEGSRLTVL.

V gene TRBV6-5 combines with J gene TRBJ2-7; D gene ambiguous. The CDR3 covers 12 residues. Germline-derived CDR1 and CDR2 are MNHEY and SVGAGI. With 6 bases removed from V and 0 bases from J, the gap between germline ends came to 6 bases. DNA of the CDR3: TGTGCCAGCAGATCTAGCTCCTACGAGCAGTACTTC. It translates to CASRSSSYEQYF.

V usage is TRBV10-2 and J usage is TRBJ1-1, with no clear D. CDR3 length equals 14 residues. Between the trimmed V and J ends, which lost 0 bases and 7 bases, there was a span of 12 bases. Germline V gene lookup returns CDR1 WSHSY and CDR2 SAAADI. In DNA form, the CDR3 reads TGCGCCAGCAGTGAGTCGGGGAGCTGGGGTGAAGCTTTCTTT. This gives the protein CASSESGSWGEAFF.

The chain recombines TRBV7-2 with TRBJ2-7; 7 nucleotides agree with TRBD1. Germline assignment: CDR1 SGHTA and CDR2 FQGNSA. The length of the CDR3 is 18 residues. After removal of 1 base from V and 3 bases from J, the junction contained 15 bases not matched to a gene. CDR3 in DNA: TGTGCCAGCAGCTTAGAGATGGCACGGGACAGAAGGGGCTACGAGCAGTACTTC. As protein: CASSLEMARDRRGYEQYF.

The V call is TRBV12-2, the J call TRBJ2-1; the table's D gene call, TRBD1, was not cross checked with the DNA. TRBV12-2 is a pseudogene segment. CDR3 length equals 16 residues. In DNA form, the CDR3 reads TGTGCAAGTCGCATATTCGGACAGTTCTCCTACAATGAGCAGTTCTTC. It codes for CASRIFGQFSYNEQFF.

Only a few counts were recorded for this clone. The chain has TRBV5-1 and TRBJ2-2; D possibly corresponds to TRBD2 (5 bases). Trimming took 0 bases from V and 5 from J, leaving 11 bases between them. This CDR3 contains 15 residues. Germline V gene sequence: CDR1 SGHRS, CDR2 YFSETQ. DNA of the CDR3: TGCGCCAGCAGCTTGGAGTTGGGAGTTACCGGGGAGCTGTTTTTT. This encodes CASSLELGVTGELFF.

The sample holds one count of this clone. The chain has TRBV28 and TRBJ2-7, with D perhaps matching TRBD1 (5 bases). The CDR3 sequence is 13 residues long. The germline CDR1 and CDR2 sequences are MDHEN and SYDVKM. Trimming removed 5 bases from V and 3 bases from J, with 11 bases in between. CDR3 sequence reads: CASSPPTDYEQYF. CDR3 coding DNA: TGTGCCAGCAGTCCTCCGACAGACTACGAGCAGTACTTC.

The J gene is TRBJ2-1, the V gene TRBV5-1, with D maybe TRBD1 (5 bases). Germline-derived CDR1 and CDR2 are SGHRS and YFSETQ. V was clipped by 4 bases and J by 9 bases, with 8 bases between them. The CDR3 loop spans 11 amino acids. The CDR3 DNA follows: TGCGCCAGCAGCCAAACAGGTGAGCAGTTCTTC. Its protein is CASSQTGEQFF.

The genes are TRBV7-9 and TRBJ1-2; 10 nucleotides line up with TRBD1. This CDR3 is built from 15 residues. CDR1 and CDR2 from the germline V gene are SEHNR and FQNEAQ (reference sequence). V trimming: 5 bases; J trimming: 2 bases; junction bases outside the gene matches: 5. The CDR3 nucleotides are TGTGCCAGCAGCGGGGGGACAGGGGCGAACTATGGCTACACCTTC. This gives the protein CASSGGTGANYGYTF.

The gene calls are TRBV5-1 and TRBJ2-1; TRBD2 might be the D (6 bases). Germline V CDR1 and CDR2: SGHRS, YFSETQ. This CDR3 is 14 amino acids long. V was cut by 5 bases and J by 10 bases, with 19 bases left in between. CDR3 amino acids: CASRTQTSSWEQFF. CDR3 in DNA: TGCGCCAGCAGAACACAAACTAGCTCATGGGAGCAGTTCTTC. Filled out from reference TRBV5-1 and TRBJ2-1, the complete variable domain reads KAGVTQTPRYLIKTRGQQVTLSCSPISGHRSVSWYQQTPGQGLQFLFEYFSETQRNKGNFPGRFSGRQFSNSRSEMNVSTLELGDSALYLCASRTQTSSWEQFFGPGTRLTVL.

Written as DNA, the CDR3 is TGTGCCAGCAGTGTCTTGAGAACTGGAAACACCATATATTTT. Amino acids: CASSVLRTGNTIYF. This chain uses TRBV2 with TRBJ1-3; D remains unclear. The germline gives CDR1 SNHLY, CDR2 FYNNEI. With 4 bases removed from V and 2 bases from J, the gap between germline ends came to 9 bases. The CDR3 loop spans 14 amino acids.

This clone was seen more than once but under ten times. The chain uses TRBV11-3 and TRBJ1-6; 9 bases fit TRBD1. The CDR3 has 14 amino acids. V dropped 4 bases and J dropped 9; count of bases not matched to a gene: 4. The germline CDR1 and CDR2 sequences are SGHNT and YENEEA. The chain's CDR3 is CASSSTGGSSPLHF. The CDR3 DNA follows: TGTGCCAGCAGCTCTACAGGGGGCAGTTCACCCCTCCACTTT.

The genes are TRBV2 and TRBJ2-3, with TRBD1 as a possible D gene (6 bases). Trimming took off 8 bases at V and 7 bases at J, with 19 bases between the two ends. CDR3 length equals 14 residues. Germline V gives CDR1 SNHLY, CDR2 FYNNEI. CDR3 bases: TGTGCCAGCTCGGGGACACCCGAAGGAAATACGCAGTATTTT. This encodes CASSGTPEGNTQYF.

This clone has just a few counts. CDR3 coding DNA: TGTGCCAGCAGCCTAGGGGCAGATCAGCCCCAGCATTTT. Translated: CASSLGADQPQHF. The V and J genes are TRBV28 and TRBJ1-5, with D possibly matching TRBD1 (5 bases). This CDR3 has 13 residues. Germline loops: CDR1 MDHEN, CDR2 SYDVKM. V lost 6 bases and J 5 bases, leaving 11 bases between the germline ends. Based on the CDR3 plus reference TRBV28 and TRBJ1-5, the full variable domain is DVKVTQSSRYLVKRTGEKVFLECVQDMDHENMFWYRQDPGLGLRLIYFSYDVKMKEKGDIPEGYSVSREKKERFSLILESASTNQTSMYLCASSLGADQPQHFGDGTRLSIL.

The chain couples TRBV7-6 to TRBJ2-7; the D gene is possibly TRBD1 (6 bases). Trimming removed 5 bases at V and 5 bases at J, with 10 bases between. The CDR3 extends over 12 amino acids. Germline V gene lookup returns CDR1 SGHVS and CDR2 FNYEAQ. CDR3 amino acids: CASSKQGNEQYF. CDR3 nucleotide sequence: TGTGCCAGCAGCAAACAGGGAAACGAGCAGTACTTC.

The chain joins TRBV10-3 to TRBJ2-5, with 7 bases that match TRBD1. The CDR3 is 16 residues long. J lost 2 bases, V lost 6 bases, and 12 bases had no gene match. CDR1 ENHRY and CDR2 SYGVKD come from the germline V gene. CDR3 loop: CAISELWTGDQETQYF. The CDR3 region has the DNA TGTGCCATCAGCGAACTTTGGACAGGAGATCAAGAGACCCAGTACTTC.

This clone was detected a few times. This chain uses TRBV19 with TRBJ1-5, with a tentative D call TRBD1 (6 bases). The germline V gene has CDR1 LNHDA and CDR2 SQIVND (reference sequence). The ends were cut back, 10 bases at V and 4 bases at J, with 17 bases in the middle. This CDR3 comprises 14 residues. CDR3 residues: CATHKGGGNQPQHF. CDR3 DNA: TGTGCCACCCACAAGGGGGGGGGTAATCAGCCCCAGCATTTT.

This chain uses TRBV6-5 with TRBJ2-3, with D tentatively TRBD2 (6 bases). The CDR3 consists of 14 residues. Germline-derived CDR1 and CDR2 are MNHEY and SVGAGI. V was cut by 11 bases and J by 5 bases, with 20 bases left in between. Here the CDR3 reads CASCPREREDTQYF. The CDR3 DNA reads TGTGCCTCGTGCCCCCGGGAGAGGGAAGATACGCAGTATTTT.

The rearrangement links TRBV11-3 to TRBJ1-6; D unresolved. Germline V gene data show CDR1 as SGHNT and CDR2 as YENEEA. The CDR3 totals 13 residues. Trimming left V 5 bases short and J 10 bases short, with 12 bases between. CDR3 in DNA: TGTGCCAGCAGCCTTATCGGGGAATCACCCCTCCACTTT. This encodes CASSLIGESPLHF.

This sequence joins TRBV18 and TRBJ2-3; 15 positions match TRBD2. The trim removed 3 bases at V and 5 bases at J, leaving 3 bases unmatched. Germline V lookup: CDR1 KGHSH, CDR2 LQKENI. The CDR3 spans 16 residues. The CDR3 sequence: CASSPAGLAGGDTQYF. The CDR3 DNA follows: TGTGCCAGCTCACCCGCGGGACTAGCGGGAGGAGATACGCAGTATTTT.

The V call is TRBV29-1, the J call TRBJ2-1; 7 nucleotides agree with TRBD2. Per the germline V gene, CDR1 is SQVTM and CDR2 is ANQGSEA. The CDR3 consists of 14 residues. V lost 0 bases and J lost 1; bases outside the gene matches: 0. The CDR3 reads CSVEERGSYNEQFF. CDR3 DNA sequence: TGCAGCGTTGAAGAGCGGGGGTCCTACAATGAGCAGTTCTTC.

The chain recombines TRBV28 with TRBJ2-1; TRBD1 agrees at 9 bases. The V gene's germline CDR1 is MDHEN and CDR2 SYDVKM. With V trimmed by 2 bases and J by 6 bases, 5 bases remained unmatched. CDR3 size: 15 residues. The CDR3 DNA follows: TGTGCCAGCAGTTTAGCAGGACAGGGGTCCAATGAGCAGTTCTTC. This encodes CASSLAGQGSNEQFF.

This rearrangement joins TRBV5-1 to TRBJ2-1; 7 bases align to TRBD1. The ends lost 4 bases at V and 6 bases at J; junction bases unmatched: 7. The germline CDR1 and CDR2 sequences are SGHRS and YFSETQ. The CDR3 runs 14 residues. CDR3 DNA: TGCGCCAGCAGCATCCTAAGGGGGCCCAATGAGCAGTTCTTC. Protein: CASSILRGPNEQFF.

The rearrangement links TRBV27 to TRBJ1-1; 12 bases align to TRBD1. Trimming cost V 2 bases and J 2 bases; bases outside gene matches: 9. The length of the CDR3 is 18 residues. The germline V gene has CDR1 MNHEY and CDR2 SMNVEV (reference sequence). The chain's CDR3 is CASSLITGTGGLNTEAFF. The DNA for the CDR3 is TGTGCCAGCAGTTTAATAACTGGGACAGGGGGCCTCAACACTGAAGCTTTCTTT.

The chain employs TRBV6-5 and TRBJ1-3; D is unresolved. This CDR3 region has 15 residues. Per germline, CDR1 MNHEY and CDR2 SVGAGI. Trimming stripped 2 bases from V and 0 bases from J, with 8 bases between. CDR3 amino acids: CASSYGLSSGNTIYF. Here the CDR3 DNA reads TGTGCCAGCAGTTACGGACTAAGCTCTGGAAACACCATATATTTT.